The rows below give T cell receptor beta chains drawn from one sample of a study of blood T cell repertoires in COVID-19. The table came from immunoSEQ multiplex PCR; TCRdb's copy has only in-frame clones and leaves some out. This sample has under 250,000 clones, with roughly 87% found just once. The sequenced sample was PBMCs or T cells enriched from blood (not recorded which). The receptors here all came from a woman aged 30 to 39 with acute COVID-19. Each CDR3 is given with its conserved first and last residue. Each record gives: clone size, J gene, D gene, V gene, CDR3 protein, CDR3 DNA. A D gene is named only where the DNA matches it firmly. Some rows have no size entry. The others give once, few or many, or a class for an expanded clone.

NA,TRBJ2-5,TRBD1,TRBV6-2/TRBV6-3,CASSFRGQGEWETQYF,TGTGCCAGCAGTTTTCGGGGACAGGGGGAATGGGAGACCCAGTACTTC
NA,TRBJ1-1,NA,TRBV19,CASSIAAFGAMNTEAFF,TGTGCCAGTAGTATAGCGGCGTTTGGAGCAATGAACACTGAAGCTTTCTTT
NA,TRBJ1-1,NA,TRBV10-2,CASRRMGGNTEAFF,TGCGCCAGCAGGAGGATGGGGGGAAACACTGAAGCTTTCTTT
NA,TRBJ2-7,TRBD1,TRBV27,CASSFHGQGQGPTYEQYF,TGTGCCAGCAGTTTTCACGGACAGGGTCAGGGTCCTACCTACGAGCAGTACTTC
NA,TRBJ2-5,NA,TRBV3-1/TRBV3-2,CASSQESGGGGLETQYF,TGTGCCAGCAGCCAAGAAAGTGGGGGAGGGGGGTTGGAGACCCAGTACTTC
NA,TRBJ1-5,NA,TRBV7-8,CASSHIRHRQYSNQPQHF,TGTGCCAGCAGCCACATCAGGCACAGGCAGTATAGCAATCAGCCCCAGCATTTT
NA,TRBJ1-6,TRBD1,TRBV9,CASSADRGNYNSPLHF,TGTGCCAGCAGCGCGGACAGGGGAAACTATAATTCACCCCTCCACTTT
once,TRBJ1-3,NA,TRBV5-6,CASSLTVISGNTIYF,TGTGCCAGCAGCTTGACAGTGATCTCTGGAAACACCATATATTTT
NA,TRBJ2-3,NA,TRBV11-2,CASSLTGLALGFGTDTQYF,TGTGCCAGCAGCTTAACCGGTCTAGCGCTGGGGTTTGGCACAGATACGCAGTATTTT
few,TRBJ1-1,TRBD1,TRBV19,CATKQGLGSTEAFF,TGTGCCACCAAACAGGGGTTGGGGAGCACTGAAGCTTTCTTT
NA,TRBJ2-7,NA,TRBV6-1,CASSEYVLQTYEQYF,TGTGCCAGCAGTGAATACGTACTTCAAACCTACGAGCAGTACTTC
NA,TRBJ1-2,NA,TRBV3-1/TRBV3-2,CASSHGGSDYGYTF,TGTGCCAGCAGCCACGGAGGGTCGGACTATGGCTACACCTTC
NA,TRBJ2-6,TRBD1,TRBV6-2/TRBV6-3,CASSYPISVRTGGIGANVLTF,TGTGCCAGCAGTTACCCTATTTCGGTTAGGACAGGGGGGATCGGGGCCAACGTCCTGACTTTC
NA,TRBJ1-1,NA,TRBV7-9,CASSRSWDIRGAFF,TGTGCCAGCAGCCGATCCTGGGACATCCGCGGAGCTTTCTTT
once,TRBJ2-3,NA,TRBV11-2,CASSLEHDTQYF,TGTGCCAGCAGCTTAGAACACGATACGCAGTATTTT